These T cell receptor beta chains were read from a single sample in a study of regulatory T cells in long-lasting Graves disease. MiXCR, run by TCRdb on the multiplex PCR reads, gives a single entry per CDR3 protein. In the table there are over 650,000 distinct CDR3 sequences, 25% to 35% of which are singletons. Sequenced material: peripheral blood mononuclear cells (PBMCs), taken when the disease was refractory, from a patient treated with antithyroid drugs. These receptors were obtained from a female donor with Graves disease. The CDR3 runs from the conserved cysteine through the conserved F or W. The D gene is left open where the match is weak. Size is omitted from some rows. Given values are once, few, many or a class for expanded clones.

clone_size | d_call | j_call | v_call | cdr3_aa | cdr3_nt
NA | NA | TRBJ1-2 | TRBV30 | CAWSVSYSPRDYGYTF | TGTGCCTGGAGTGTATCGTACAGTCCAAGGGACTATGGCTACACCTTC
NA | TRBD2 | TRBJ2-4 | TRBV5-6 | CASSLVSGSGNIQYF | TGTGCCAGCAGCTTGGTTAGCGGGAGCGGGAACATTCAGTACTTC
few | NA | TRBJ2-2 | TRBV6-1 | CASSEAPAALNTGELFF | TGTGCCAGCAGTGAAGCCCCGGCGGCTTTGAACACCGGGGAGCTGTTTTTT
NA | NA | TRBJ1-2 | TRBV30 | CAWSNWGQYGYTF | TGTGCCTGGAGCAATTGGGGGCAATATGGCTACACCTTC
NA | NA | TRBJ2-2 | TRBV29-1 | CSVDRAGTGELFF | TGCAGCGTTGACAGGGCTGGGACCGGGGAGCTGTTTTTT
NA | NA | TRBJ1-2 | TRBV2 | CASRGTWLEYGYTF | TGTGCCAGCAGGGGGACCTGGCTCGAGTATGGCTACACCTTC
few | TRBD2 | TRBJ2-5 | TRBV20-1 | CSARDSGTFETQYF | TGCAGTGCTAGAGACAGCGGGACCTTTGAGACCCAGTACTTC
many | TRBD1 | TRBJ1-5 | TRBV2 | CASSSRGGDSNQPQHF | TGTGCCAGCAGTTCCAGGGGGGGGGATAGCAATCAGCCCCAGCATTTT
many | NA | TRBJ2-7 | TRBV5-6 | CASSYGDEQYF | TGTGCCAGCAGCTACGGGGACGAGCAGTACTTC
few | TRBD1 | TRBJ1-1 | TRBV7-9 | CASTRGQPNTEAFF | TGTGCCAGCACAAGGGGACAGCCTAACACTGAAGCTTTCTTT
NA | NA | TRBJ1-1 | TRBV19 | CASTTPRESTEAFF | TGTGCCAGTACCACACCCAGGGAATCCACTGAAGCTTTCTTT
once | TRBD1 | TRBJ2-5 | TRBV11-2 | CASSPRIETGEETQYF | TGTGCCAGCAGCCCACGCATCGAGACAGGGGAAGAGACCCAGTACTTC
few | NA | TRBJ1-5 | TRBV6-1 | CASSTGPYQPQHF | TGTGCCAGCAGTACAGGCCCCTATCAGCCCCAGCATTTT
NA | NA | TRBJ1-2 | TRBV25-1 | CASSPGGGWGGYTF | TGTGCCAGCAGTCCCGGGGGGGGCTGGGGTGGCTACACCTTC
NA | TRBD2 | TRBJ2-7 | TRBV13 | CASSSGRGRAYEQYF | TGTGCCAGCAGCTCCGGGCGCGGGAGGGCCTACGAGCAGTACTTC
NA | TRBD1 | TRBJ1-2 | TRBV12-3/TRBV12-4 | CASSPLDREQGYTF | TGTGCCAGCAGCCCTTTGGACAGGGAACAAGGCTACACCTTC
few | TRBD2 | TRBJ2-7 | TRBV7-9 | CASSLQWEGLYEQYF | TGTGCCAGCAGCTTACAGTGGGAGGGTCTCTACGAGCAGTACTTC
NA | NA | TRBJ2-1 | TRBV5-1 | CASSPVMSSYNEQFF | TGCGCCAGCAGTCCCGTTATGAGCTCCTACAATGAGCAGTTCTTC
NA | TRBD2 | TRBJ2-5 | TRBV7-6 | CASSPGGSVGQETQYF | TGTGCCAGCAGCCCTGGCGGGAGTGTGGGGCAAGAGACCCAGTACTTC
many | TRBD1 | TRBJ2-7 | TRBV2 | CASLGTGGYEQYF | TGTGCCAGCCTAGGGACAGGGGGCTACGAGCAGTACTTC
NA | NA | TRBJ1-2 | TRBV20-1 | CSASAPGGHYGYTF | TGCAGTGCCTCAGCTCCGGGGGGCCACTATGGCTACACCTTC
few | NA | TRBJ1-4 | TRBV5-6 | CASSSGLSGSEKLFF | TGTGCCAGCAGCTCGGGACTCTCGGGGAGTGAAAAACTGTTTTTT
many | NA | TRBJ1-1 | TRBV12-3/TRBV12-4 | CASSTNTEAFF | TGTGCCAGCAGCACTAACACTGAAGCTTTCTTT
NA | TRBD1 | TRBJ2-5 | TRBV18 | CASSPIAGGLETQYF | TGTGCCAGCTCACCAATCGCAGGGGGCTTAGAGACCCAGTACTTC
many | TRBD2 | TRBJ2-6 | TRBV11-2 | CASSSPGTSGIKFLSGANVLTF | TGTGCCAGCAGCTCTCCCGGGACTAGCGGGATAAAGTTTCTCTCTGGGGCCAACGTCCTGACTTTC
many | NA | TRBJ1-2 | TRBV15 | CATSRDRGKDFYGYTF | TGTGCCACCAGCAGAGATCGGGGCAAGGACTTCTATGGCTACACCTTC
NA | TRBD1 | TRBJ1-2 | TRBV7-9 | CASSLSGQGVQFTF | TGTGCCAGCAGCTTATCGGGACAGGGGGTACAATTCACCTTC
NA | NA | TRBJ1-2 | TRBV4-1 | CASSQMAGVRGYTF | TGCGCCAGCAGCCAGATGGCAGGGGTGCGTGGCTACACCTTC
NA | NA | TRBJ1-1 | TRBV12-5 | CASGEIQGMGTEAFF | TGTGCTAGTGGTGAAATACAGGGCATGGGGACTGAAGCTTTCTTT
NA | TRBD2 | TRBJ2-5 | TRBV25-1 | CASRAVVAGAQETQYF | TGTGCCAGCAGAGCGGTGGTAGCGGGAGCCCAAGAGACCCAGTACTTC
NA | NA | TRBJ2-7 | TRBV11-2 | CASSLGTRSYEQYF | TGTGCCAGCAGCTTAGGTACGCGCTCCTACGAGCAGTACTTC
many | NA | TRBJ1-1 | TRBV29-1 | CSVRESGHMNTEAFF | TGCAGCGTTCGCGAAAGTGGGCACATGAACACTGAAGCTTTCTTT
NA | TRBD1 | TRBJ2-2 | TRBV6-2/TRBV6-3 | CASAGTGRPGELFF | TGTGCCAGCGCCGGGACAGGGCGGCCCGGGGAGCTGTTTTTT
NA | NA | TRBJ1-1 | TRBV3-1 | CASSQVSTNTEAFF | TGTGCCAGCAGCCAAGTTAGTACGAACACTGAAGCTTTCTTT
NA | TRBD2 | TRBJ2-7 | TRBV7-2 | CASSLAPWLAGGEQYF | TGTGCCAGCAGCTTAGCTCCGTGGCTAGCGGGCGGCGAGCAGTACTTC
few | NA | TRBJ1-2 | TRBV6-1 | CASSGGRSPTYGYTF | TGTGCCAGCAGCGGGGGACGGAGCCCAACGTATGGCTACACCTTC
many | NA | TRBJ1-1 | TRBV2 | CASSQGNAFF | TGTGCCAGCAGTCAGGGGAACGCTTTCTTT
many | TRBD1 | TRBJ1-2 | TRBV2 | CASSEGQDYGYTF | TGTGCCAGCAGTGAGGGACAGGACTATGGCTACACCTTC
NA | NA | TRBJ1-6 | TRBV20-1 | CSANPRGGNSPLHF | TGCAGTGCTAACCCGAGGGGAGGCAATTCACCCCTCCACTTT
many | NA | TRBJ2-2 | TRBV7-3 | CASSFQQGGGELFF | TGTGCCAGCAGCTTCCAACAGGGAGGCGGGGAGCTGTTTTTT